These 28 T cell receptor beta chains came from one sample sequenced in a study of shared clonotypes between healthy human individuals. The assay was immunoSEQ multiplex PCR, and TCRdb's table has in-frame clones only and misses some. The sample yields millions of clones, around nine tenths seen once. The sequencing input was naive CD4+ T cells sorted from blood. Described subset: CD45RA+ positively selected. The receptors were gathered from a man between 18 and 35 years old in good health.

The CDR3 DNA reads as TGTGCCAGCAGACGCGGACAGGGGGGGGGAGAGACCCAGTACTTC. Translated, it gives CASRRGQGGGETQYF. The chain has TRBV6-5 and TRBJ2-5; 10 bases are shared with TRBD1. This CDR3 spans 15 amino acids. V shed 6 bases and J 4 bases; nucleotides not matched to a gene: 8. Germline loops: CDR1 MNHEY, CDR2 SVGAGI.

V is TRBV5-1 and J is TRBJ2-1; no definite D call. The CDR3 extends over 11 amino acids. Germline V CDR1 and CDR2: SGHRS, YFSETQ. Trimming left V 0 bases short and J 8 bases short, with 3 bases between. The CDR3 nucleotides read TGCGCCAGCAGCTTGGCCCATGAGCAGTTCTTC. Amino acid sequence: CASSLAHEQFF.

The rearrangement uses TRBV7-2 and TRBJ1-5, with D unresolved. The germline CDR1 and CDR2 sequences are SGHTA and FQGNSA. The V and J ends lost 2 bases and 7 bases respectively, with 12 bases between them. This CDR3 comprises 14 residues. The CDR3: CASSLIVMGQPQHF. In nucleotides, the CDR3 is TGTGCCAGCAGCTTAATAGTGATGGGACAGCCCCAGCATTTT.

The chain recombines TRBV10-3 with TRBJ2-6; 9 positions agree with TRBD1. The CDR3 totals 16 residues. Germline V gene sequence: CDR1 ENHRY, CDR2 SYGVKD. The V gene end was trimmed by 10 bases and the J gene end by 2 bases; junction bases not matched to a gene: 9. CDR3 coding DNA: TGTGCCACCAGGGACAGGGTTGGGACTGGGGCCAACGTCCTGACTTTC. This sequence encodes CATRDRVGTGANVLTF.

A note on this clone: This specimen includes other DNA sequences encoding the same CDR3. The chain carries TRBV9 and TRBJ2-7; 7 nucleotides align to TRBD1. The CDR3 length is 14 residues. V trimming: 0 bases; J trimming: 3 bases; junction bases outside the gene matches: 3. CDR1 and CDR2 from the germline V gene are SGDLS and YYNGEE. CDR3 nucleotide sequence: TGTGCCAGCAGCGTAGGACAGGGTATCTACGAGCAGTACTTC. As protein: CASSVGQGIYEQYF.

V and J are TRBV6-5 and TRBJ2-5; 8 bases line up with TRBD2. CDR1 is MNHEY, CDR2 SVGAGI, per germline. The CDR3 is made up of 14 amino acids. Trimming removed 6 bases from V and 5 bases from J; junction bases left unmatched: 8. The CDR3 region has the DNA TGTGCCAGCAGCCCGGGACTAGTAACGGAGACCCAGTACTTC. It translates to CASSPGLVTETQYF.

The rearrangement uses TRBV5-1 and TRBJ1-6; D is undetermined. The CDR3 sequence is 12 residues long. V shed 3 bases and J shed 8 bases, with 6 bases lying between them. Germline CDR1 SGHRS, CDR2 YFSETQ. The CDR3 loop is CASSSVDSPLHF. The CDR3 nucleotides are TGCGCCAGCAGCTCCGTGGATTCACCCCTCCACTTT.

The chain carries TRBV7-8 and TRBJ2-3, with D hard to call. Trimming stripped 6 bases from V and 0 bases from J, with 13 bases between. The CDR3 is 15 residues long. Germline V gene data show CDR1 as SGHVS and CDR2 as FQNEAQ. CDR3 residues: CASSPFGPSTDTQYF. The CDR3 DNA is TGTGCCAGCAGTCCCTTCGGCCCGAGCACAGATACGCAGTATTTT.

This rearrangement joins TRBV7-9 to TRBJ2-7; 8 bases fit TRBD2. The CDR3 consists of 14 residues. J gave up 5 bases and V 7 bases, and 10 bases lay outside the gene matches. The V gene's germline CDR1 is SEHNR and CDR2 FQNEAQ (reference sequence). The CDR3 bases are TGTGCCAGCATCACCACCGGACTAGCCCACGAGCAGTACTTC. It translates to CASITTGLAHEQYF.

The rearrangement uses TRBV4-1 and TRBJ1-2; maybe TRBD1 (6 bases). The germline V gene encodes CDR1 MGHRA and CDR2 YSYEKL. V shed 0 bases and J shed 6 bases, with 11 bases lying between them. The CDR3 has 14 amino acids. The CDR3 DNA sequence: TGCGCCAGCAGCCAAGAGTGGGGGCGGGATGGCTACACCTTC. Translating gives CASSQEWGRDGYTF.

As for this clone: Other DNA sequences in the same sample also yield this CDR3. The CDR3 spells CASSLSETQYF. In DNA form, the CDR3 reads TGTGCCAGCAGCCTCAGCGAGACCCAGTACTTC. The chain is built from TRBV6-6 and TRBJ2-5, with D unclear. CDR3 length equals 11 residues. Germline values: CDR1 MNHNY, CDR2 SVGAGI (reference sequence). Trimming left V 6 bases short and J 5 bases short, with 7 bases between.

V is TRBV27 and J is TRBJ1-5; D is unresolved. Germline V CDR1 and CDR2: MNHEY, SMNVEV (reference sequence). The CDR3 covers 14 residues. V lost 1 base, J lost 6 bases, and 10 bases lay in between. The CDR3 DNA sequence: TGTGCCAGCAGTTTATACGGGGTAGGTCAGCCCCAGCATTTT. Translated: CASSLYGVGQPQHF.

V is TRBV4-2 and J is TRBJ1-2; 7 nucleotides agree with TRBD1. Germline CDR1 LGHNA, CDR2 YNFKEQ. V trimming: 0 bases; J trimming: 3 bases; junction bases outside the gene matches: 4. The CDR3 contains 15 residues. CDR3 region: CASSQETRGDYGYTF. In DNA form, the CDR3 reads TGTGCCAGCAGCCAAGAGACCAGGGGGGACTATGGCTACACCTTC.

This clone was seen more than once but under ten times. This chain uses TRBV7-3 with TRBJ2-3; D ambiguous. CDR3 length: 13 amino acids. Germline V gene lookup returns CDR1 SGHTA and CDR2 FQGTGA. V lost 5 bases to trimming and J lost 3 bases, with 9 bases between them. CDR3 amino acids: CASSPLGTDTQYF. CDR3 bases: TGTGCCAGCAGCCCGCTTGGAACAGATACGCAGTATTTT.

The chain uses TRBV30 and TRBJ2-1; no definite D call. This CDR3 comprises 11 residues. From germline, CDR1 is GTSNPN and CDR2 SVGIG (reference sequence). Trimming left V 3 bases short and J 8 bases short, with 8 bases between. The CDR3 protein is CAWRPLDEQFF. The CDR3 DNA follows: TGTGCCTGGAGACCATTGGATGAGCAGTTCTTC.

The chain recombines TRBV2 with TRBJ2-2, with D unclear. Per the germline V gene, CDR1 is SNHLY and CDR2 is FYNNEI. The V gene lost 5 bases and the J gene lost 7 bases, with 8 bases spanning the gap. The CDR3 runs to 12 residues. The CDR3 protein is CASSRKNGELFF. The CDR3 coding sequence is TGTGCCAGCAGTAGGAAAAACGGGGAGCTGTTTTTT.

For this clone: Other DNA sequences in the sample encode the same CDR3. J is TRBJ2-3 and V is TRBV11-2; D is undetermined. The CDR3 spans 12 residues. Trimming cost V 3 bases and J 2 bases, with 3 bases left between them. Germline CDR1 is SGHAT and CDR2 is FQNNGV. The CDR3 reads CASSLPTDTQYF. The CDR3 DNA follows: TGTGCCAGCAGCTTGCCCACAGATACGCAGTATTTT.

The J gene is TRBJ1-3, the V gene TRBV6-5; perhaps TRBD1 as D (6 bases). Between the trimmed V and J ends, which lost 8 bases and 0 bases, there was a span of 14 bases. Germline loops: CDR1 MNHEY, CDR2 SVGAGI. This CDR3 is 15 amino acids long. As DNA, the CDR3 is TGTGCCAGCCGGGCAGGGGACTACTCTGGAAACACCATATATTTT. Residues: CASRAGDYSGNTIYF.

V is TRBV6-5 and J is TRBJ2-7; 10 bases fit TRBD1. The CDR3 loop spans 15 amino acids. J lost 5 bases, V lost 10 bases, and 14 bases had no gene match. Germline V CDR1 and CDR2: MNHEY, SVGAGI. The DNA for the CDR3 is TGTGCCACGGGACCTGGCCCCGGGACAGGGGACGAGCAGTACTTC. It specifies CATGPGPGTGDEQYF.

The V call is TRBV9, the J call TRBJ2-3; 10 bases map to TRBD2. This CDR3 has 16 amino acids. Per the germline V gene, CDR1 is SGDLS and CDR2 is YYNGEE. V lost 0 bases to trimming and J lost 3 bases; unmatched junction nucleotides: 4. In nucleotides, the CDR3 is TGTGCCAGCAGCGTAGCTGATAGCGGGAGGACAGATACGCAGTATTTT. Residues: CASSVADSGRTDTQYF.

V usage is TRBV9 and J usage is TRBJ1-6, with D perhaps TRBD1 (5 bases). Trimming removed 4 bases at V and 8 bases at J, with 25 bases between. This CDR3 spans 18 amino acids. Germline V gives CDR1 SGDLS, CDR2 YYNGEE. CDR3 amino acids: CASSSSAGLAVGDSPLHF. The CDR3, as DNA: TGTGCCAGCAGCAGTTCGGCAGGGCTAGCCGTCGGAGATTCACCCCTCCACTTT.

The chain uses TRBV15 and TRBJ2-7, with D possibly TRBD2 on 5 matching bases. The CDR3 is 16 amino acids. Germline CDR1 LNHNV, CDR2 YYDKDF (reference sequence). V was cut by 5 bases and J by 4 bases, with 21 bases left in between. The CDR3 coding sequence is TGTGCCACCAGCCGAGGGAGATCTACCGGACTGTACGAGCAGTACTTC. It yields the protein CATSRGRSTGLYEQYF.

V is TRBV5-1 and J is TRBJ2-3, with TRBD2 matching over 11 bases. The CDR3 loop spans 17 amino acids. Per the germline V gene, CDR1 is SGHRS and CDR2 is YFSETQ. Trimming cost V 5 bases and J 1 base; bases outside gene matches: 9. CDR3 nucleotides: TGCGCCAGCAGTTCCGGGACTAGCGGACCTGGCACAGATACGCAGTATTTT. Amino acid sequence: CASSSGTSGPGTDTQYF.

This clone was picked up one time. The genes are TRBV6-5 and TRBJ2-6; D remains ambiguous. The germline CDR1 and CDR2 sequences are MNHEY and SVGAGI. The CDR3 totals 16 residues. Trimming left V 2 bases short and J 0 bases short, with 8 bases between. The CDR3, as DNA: TGTGCCAGCAGTTACGGCCCGAGCTCTGGGGCCAACGTCCTGACTTTC. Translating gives CASSYGPSSGANVLTF.

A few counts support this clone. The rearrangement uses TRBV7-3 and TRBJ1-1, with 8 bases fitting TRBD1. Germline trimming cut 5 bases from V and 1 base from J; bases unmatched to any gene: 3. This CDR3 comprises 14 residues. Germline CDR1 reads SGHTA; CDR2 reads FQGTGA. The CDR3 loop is CASSVQGANTEAFF. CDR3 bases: TGTGCCAGCAGCGTTCAGGGGGCGAACACTGAAGCTTTCTTT.

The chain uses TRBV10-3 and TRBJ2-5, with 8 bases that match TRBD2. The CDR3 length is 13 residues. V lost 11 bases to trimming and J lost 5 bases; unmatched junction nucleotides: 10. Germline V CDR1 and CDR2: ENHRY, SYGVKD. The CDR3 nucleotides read TGTGCCTCGACGGGGGGGCGCGAGGAGACCCAGTACTTC. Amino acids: CASTGGREETQYF.

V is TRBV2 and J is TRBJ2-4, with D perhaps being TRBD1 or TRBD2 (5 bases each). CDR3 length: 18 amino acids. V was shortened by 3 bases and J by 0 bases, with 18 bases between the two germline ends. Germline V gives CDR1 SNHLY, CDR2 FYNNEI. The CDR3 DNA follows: TGTGCCAGCAGTGAGTGGGGGACGCGAGACTTAGCCAAAAACATTCAGTACTTC. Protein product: CASSEWGTRDLAKNIQYF.

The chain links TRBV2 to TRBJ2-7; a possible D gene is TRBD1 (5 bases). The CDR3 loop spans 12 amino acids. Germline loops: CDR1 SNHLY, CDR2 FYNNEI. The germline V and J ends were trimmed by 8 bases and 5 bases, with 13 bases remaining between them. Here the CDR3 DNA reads TGTGCCAGCTTAGGGGATCGCAACGAGCAGTACTTC. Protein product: CASLGDRNEQYF.